Given below is one T cell receptor beta chain in context. It is unclear where the CDR3 begins or ends on the DNA, so no DNA is shown, and the CDR3 is as TCRdb lists it. TRAV- and TRBV-specific primers, spanning alpha and beta chains, primed first-strand cDNA. The authors ran around 19 PCR cycles to amplify TCRs with a constant-region primer and V-primer adapter. TCRdb reprocessed the reads via MiXCR and lists one record per CDR3 protein. Among under 95,000 distinct CDR3 sequences, less than 20% were seen once, and the ten largest hold approximately 1.5%. The data are from a study of low-dose radiotherapy and immunotherapy resistance in tumors. Study overall: Over 26 weeks, cohort 2 got 1 Gy every two weeks, reaching 13 Gy.

As for time point: after trial treatment. Stated treatment: LDRT plus nivolumab, ipilimumab, low-dose cyclophosphamide and aspirin (RACIN trial). Germline V lookup: CDR1 SGHRS, CDR2 YFSETQ. 17 amino acids form the CDR3, both terminal residues included. This clonotype was sampled from a male donor with prostate cancer. The chain couples TRBV5-1 to TRBJ2-2; the table's D call, TRBD1, was not checked against the DNA. The sequenced sample was PBMCs, obtained after low-dose radiotherapy plus immunotherapy. The CDR3 is CASSRTGQGNPGELFFF.